This T cell receptor (beta chain) was sequenced in a study of T-cell reconstitution after alpha-beta-depleted transplantation in children. Findings and limits, study-wide: Newly generated T cells supplied most T-cell counts and diversity one year post-transplant. About two months after transplant, alpha-beta T cells reportedly came from several hundred expanded graft clones. Surviving recipient T cells and intrathymic progenitors accounted for some patients' high TCRbeta diversity at day 60.

CDR3 length: 12 residues. Trimming removed 6 bases from V and 10 bases from J; junction bases left unmatched: 5. Germline CDR1 reads ENHRY; CDR2 reads SYGVKD. Comment on this clonotype: Its antigen is as yet unknown.

Unique molecular identifiers tagged the TCRbeta library. TCRdb processed the PCR reads anew with MiXCR; each CDR3 protein has one entry. The sample records some 460,000 distinct CDR3 sequences, 15% to 20% being singletons. This sample comprised PBMCs, mostly from graft donor cells, obtained 360 days after TCRalphabeta/CD19-depleted stem cell transplant. This sequence originates from a boy under two years old who had a stem cell transplant for Wiskott-Aldrich syndrome, so the T cells may come from the graft donor. This chain connects TRBV10-3 to TRBJ2-1; 8 bases line up with TRBD1. This chain's CDR3 is CAISGQGKEQFF. The CDR3 DNA reads as TGTGCCATCAGCGGACAGGGAAAAGAGCAGTTCTTC.